Shown below are 21 T cell receptor beta chains from a single sample sequenced in a study of shared clonotypes between healthy human individuals. Sequenced by immunoSEQ multiplex PCR; TCRdb stores in-frame clones only, minus some. The sample lists 1.4 million to 1.5 million clones, around 97% occurring once. The material sequenced was naive CD4+ T cells sorted from blood. Subset reported: CD45RA+ positively selected. The receptors come from a man aged 30 to 39 in good health.

This clone was picked up one time. DNA for the CDR3: TGTGCCAGCAGCTCTGATAGCACAGATACGCAGTATTTT. It translates to CASSSDSTDTQYF. V usage is TRBV5-4 and J usage is TRBJ2-3, with D unresolved. Germline values: CDR1 SGHNT, CDR2 YYREEE (reference sequence). The CDR3 is 13 amino acids. Trimming left V 3 bases short and J 0 bases short, with 5 bases between.

The CDR3 sequence is CASSLKVGSHQETQYF. The CDR3 DNA sequence: TGTGCCAGCAGCTTAAAGGTCGGGAGCCACCAAGAGACCCAGTACTTC. The chain joins TRBV11-2 to TRBJ2-5; perhaps TRBD2 as D (6 bases). V shed 2 bases and J shed 0 bases, with 13 bases lying between them. The V gene's germline CDR1 is SGHAT and CDR2 FQNNGV. CDR3 length: 16 amino acids.

The V call is TRBV10-3, the J call TRBJ2-5; D might be TRBD1 (6 bases). The germline V gene encodes CDR1 ENHRY and CDR2 SYGVKD. CDR3 length: 13 amino acids. Between the trimmed V and J ends, which lost 6 bases and 5 bases, there was a span of 13 bases. CDR3 nucleotides: TGTGCCATCAGGTTACAGGGATCGGAGACCCAGTACTTC. It yields the protein CAIRLQGSETQYF.

The chain couples TRBV19 to TRBJ1-2, with D perhaps TRBD1 (5 bases). The CDR3 length is 14 residues. Trimming pared 5 bases from V and 5 bases from J, leaving 15 bases between. Germline-derived CDR1 and CDR2 are LNHDA and SQIVND (reference sequence). CDR3: CASSPRGGSYGYTF. In nucleotides, the CDR3 is TGTGCCAGTAGTCCACGGGGCGGCTCATATGGCTACACCTTC.

The V and J genes are TRBV27 and TRBJ2-3; TRBD1 is a possible D gene (5 bases). Between the trimmed V and J ends, which lost 5 bases and 4 bases, there was a span of 19 bases. The germline V gene encodes CDR1 MNHEY and CDR2 SMNVEV (reference sequence). CDR3 length: 16 residues. This CDR3 reads CASSHKGINVPDTQYF. The DNA for the CDR3 is TGTGCCAGCAGTCATAAGGGGATTAACGTCCCAGATACGCAGTATTTT.

The gene calls are TRBV11-2 and TRBJ2-7; unclear D gene. CDR1 SGHAT and CDR2 FQNNGV come from the germline V gene. This CDR3 region has 12 residues. The ends were cut back, 7 bases at V and 3 bases at J, with 10 bases in the middle. CDR3 protein: CASNQNGYEQYF. The CDR3 bases are TGTGCCAGCAACCAAAACGGCTACGAGCAGTACTTC. The full variable domain, rest sourced from reference TRBV11-2 and TRBJ2-7, is EAGVAQSPRYKIIEKRQSVAFWCNPISGHATLYWYQQILGQGPKLLIQFQNNGVVDDSQLPKDRFSAERLKGVDSTLKIQPAKLEDSAVYLCASNQNGYEQYFGPGTRLTVT.

In DNA, the CDR3 is TGTGCCAGCAGGCAGGAGATGAGCAATCAGCCCCAGCATTTT. The encoded protein is CASRQEMSNQPQHF. The V and J genes are TRBV6-1 and TRBJ1-5; no reliable D call. The CDR3 sequence is 14 residues long. Trimming left V 6 bases short and J 1 base short, with 10 bases between. Germline values: CDR1 MNHNS, CDR2 SASEGT.

This clone was seen a single time. The chain combines TRBV4-3 with TRBJ1-2; possibly TRBD1 for D (5 bases). The germline V gene has CDR1 LGHNA and CDR2 YSLEER. V was pared by 4 bases and J by 14 bases, with 14 bases between. The CDR3 contains 11 residues. For the CDR3, the DNA is TGCGCCAGCAGCCGTGACGAAGGGGAAACCTTC. Residues: CASSRDEGETF.

This sequence joins TRBV5-4 and TRBJ1-2; the D is unclear. Deletions cut 3 bases from V and 8 bases from J, with 11 bases between. The germline gives CDR1 SGHNT, CDR2 YYREEE (reference sequence). This CDR3 contains 12 residues. The CDR3 sequence: CASSSGMGGYTF. In DNA, the CDR3 is TGTGCCAGCAGCTCCGGGATGGGAGGCTACACCTTC. Looking up the rest from reference TRBV5-4 and TRBJ1-2 gives the full variable domain: ETGVTQSPTHLIKTRGQQVTLRCSSQSGHNTVSWYQQALGQGPQFIFQYYREEENGRGNFPPRFSGLQFPNYSSELNVNALELDDSALYLCASSSGMGGYTFGSGTRLTVV.

This chain joins TRBV7-8 and TRBJ2-1, with TRBD1 matching over 10 bases. CDR1 SGHVS and CDR2 FQNEAQ come from the germline V gene. The V gene end was trimmed by 5 bases and the J gene end by 0 bases; junction bases not matched to a gene: 13. The CDR3 is made up of 19 amino acids. CDR3 nucleotides: TGTGCCAGCAGCCGCAACCCGGGACAGGGGATGAGCTCCTACAATGAGCAGTTCTTC. It encodes CASSRNPGQGMSSYNEQFF.

The chain has TRBV11-2 and TRBJ1-1; 7 positions match TRBD1. V shed 5 bases, J shed 7 bases, and the junction held 10 bases outside the gene matches. The CDR3 runs to 14 residues. Germline CDR1 SGHAT, CDR2 FQNNGV. The CDR3 region has the DNA TGTGCCAGCAGCACCCCTGGGACAGCAAATGAAGCTTTCTTT. It encodes CASSTPGTANEAFF.

CDR3 amino acids: CASSQISGSSYNEQFF. Written as DNA, the CDR3 is TGTGCCAGCAGCCAAATCTCAGGGAGCTCCTACAATGAGCAGTTCTTC. This chain uses TRBV4-2 with TRBJ2-1, with D possibly being TRBD1 or TRBD2 (5 bases each). The length of the CDR3 is 16 residues. The germline V gene encodes CDR1 LGHNA and CDR2 YNFKEQ. The V end was cut by 2 bases, the J end by 0 bases, with 11 bases between.

This clone was recorded only once. The chain has TRBV28 and TRBJ2-7; 14 bases line up with TRBD2. The CDR3 length is 19 residues. The germline V gene has CDR1 MDHEN and CDR2 SYDVKM. The junction had 18 bases not matched to a gene; V was cut back by 6 bases and J by 5 bases. This chain's CDR3 is CASRFAGTSGSRVQNEQYF. For the CDR3, the DNA is TGTGCCAGCAGGTTTGCAGGGACTAGCGGGAGTCGAGTCCAAAACGAGCAGTACTTC.

This clone was counted only a few times. The CDR3 here is CASSWGSSYNEQFF. The CDR3 DNA sequence: TGTGCCAGCAGCTGGGGGAGCTCCTACAATGAGCAGTTCTTC. J is TRBJ2-1 and V is TRBV11-2, with D perhaps given as TRBD1 or TRBD2 (5 bases each). The CDR3 totals 14 residues. The germline gives CDR1 SGHAT, CDR2 FQNNGV. Trimming removed 4 bases from V and 0 bases from J, with 7 bases in between.

The chain joins TRBV27 to TRBJ2-7; TRBD1 or TRBD2 may be the D gene (5 bases each). Germline-derived CDR1 and CDR2 are MNHEY and SMNVEV (reference sequence). Trimming pared 3 bases from V and 7 bases from J, leaving 19 bases between. The CDR3 runs 15 residues. CDR3 bases: TGTGCCAGCAGTTTTAGCCTTTCGGGGCTGGGGGAGCAGTACTTC. Amino acid sequence: CASSFSLSGLGEQYF.

This clone is a singleton in its sample. This chain connects TRBV6-5 to TRBJ2-7, with a possible D match to TRBD2 (6 bases). The germline gives CDR1 MNHEY, CDR2 SVGAGI. The CDR3 runs 12 residues. V lost 6 bases and J 3 bases, leaving 9 bases between the germline ends. The CDR3 protein is CASRRGSYEQYF. The CDR3 bases are TGTGCCAGCAGACGGGGGAGCTACGAGCAGTACTTC.

The V and J genes are TRBV5-1 and TRBJ2-3, with D unresolved. Germline lookup yields CDR1 SGHRS and CDR2 YFSETQ. This CDR3 has 14 residues. V gave up 0 bases and J gave up 6 bases, with 11 bases separating them. Here the CDR3 reads CASSLGALGDTQYF. As DNA, the CDR3 is TGCGCCAGCAGCTTGGGTGCGCTTGGTGATACGCAGTATTTT.

This chain connects TRBV25-1 to TRBJ2-1; D is ambiguous. The CDR3 sequence is 14 residues long. Germline V gives CDR1 MGHDK, CDR2 SYGVNS. The ends were cut back, 6 bases at V and 0 bases at J, with 9 bases in the middle. The CDR3 DNA sequence: TGTGCCAGCAGCGAGTATAGCTCCTACAATGAGCAGTTCTTC. It encodes CASSEYSSYNEQFF.

The chain is built from TRBV6-1 and TRBJ2-7, with no clear D. The V and J ends lost 7 bases and 0 bases respectively, with 10 bases between them. CDR1 and CDR2 (germline): MNHNS, SASEGT. This CDR3 contains 13 residues. CDR3 protein: CASIALVSYEQYF. Here the CDR3 DNA reads TGTGCCAGCATTGCGCTGGTCTCCTACGAGCAGTACTTC.

The rearrangement joins TRBV19 to TRBJ2-5; D uncertain. Germline CDR1 reads LNHDA; CDR2 reads SQIVND (reference sequence). V was cut by 1 base and J by 5 bases, with 14 bases left in between. This CDR3 region has 15 residues. CDR3 loop: CASSIGQSMGETQYF. The DNA of the CDR3 is TGTGCCAGTAGTATAGGGCAGTCGATGGGGGAGACCCAGTACTTC.

V gene TRBV5-1 combines with J gene TRBJ2-1, with D tentatively TRBD2 (6 bases). This CDR3 has 14 residues. Germline CDR1 reads SGHRS; CDR2 reads YFSETQ. With 7 bases removed from V and 6 bases from J, the gap between germline ends came to 17 bases. The CDR3 sequence is CASADDFGGNEQFF. The CDR3 nucleotides are TGCGCCAGCGCTGATGACTTCGGGGGCAATGAGCAGTTCTTC.